The clone carrying this TCR beta chain was detected a few times. Trimming cost V 8 bases and J 14 bases, with 25 bases left between them. The germline gives CDR1 SGHTA, CDR2 FQGNSA. The CDR3 consists of 14 residues. The sample providers were healthy Caucasian people from Russia, aged roughly 6 to 95. The data are from a study of blood T cells in healthy people across ages. Together with a sample-barcoded 5' primer, a J-beta primer mix was included in a second PCR lasting about 6 to 11 cycles. TCRdb independently ran MiXCR on the 5' RACE reads; one entry per CDR3 protein. The sample holds 1.5 million to 2 million distinct CDR3 sequences, 28% seen once.

J is TRBJ2-1 and V is TRBV7-2; perhaps TRBD2 as D (5 bases). Input material: blood. This clonotype originated in a woman between 25 and 40 years old in good health. CDR3 nucleotides: TGTGCCAGCCAGTGGACTCCCATAGGGTTTGAAGAGTTCTTC. This translates into CASQWTPIGFEEFF.